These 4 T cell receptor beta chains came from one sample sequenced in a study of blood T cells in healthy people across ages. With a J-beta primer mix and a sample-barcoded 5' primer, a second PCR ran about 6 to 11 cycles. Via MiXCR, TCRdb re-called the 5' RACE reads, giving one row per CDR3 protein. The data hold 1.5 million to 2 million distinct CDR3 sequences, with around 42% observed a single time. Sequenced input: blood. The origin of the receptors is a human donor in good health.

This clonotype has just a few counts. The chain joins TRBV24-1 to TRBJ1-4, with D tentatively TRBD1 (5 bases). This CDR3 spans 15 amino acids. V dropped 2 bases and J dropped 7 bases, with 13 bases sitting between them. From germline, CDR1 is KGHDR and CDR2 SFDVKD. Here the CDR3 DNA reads TGTGCCACCAGTGATTCTACAGGTACGGGTGAAAAACTGTTTTTT. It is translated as CATSDSTGTGEKLFF.

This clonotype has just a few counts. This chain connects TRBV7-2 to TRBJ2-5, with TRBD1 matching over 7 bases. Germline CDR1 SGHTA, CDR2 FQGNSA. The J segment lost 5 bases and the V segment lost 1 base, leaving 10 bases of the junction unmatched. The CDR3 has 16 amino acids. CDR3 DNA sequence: TGTGCCAGCAGCTTAGGATGGGGACAGCTCCCGGAGACCCAGTACTTC. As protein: CASSLGWGQLPETQYF.

CDR3 bases: TGCAGCGTTGAAGGGCGCGACAGGAGATCAAATGGCTACACCTTC. Translating gives CSVEGRDRRSNGYTF. The chain combines TRBV29-1 with TRBJ1-2, with TRBD1 as a possible D gene (6 bases). The V end was cut by 1 base, the J end by 6 bases, with 18 bases between. The CDR3 runs to 15 residues. Looked up from germline, CDR1 is SQVTM and CDR2 is ANQGSEA.

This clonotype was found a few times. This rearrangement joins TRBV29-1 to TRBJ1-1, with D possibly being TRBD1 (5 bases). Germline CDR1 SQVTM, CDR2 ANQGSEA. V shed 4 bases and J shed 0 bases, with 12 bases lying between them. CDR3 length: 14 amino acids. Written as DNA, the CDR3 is TGCAGCGTTGTGGGGGGTCCCATGAACACTGAAGCTTTCTTT. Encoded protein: CSVVGGPMNTEAFF.